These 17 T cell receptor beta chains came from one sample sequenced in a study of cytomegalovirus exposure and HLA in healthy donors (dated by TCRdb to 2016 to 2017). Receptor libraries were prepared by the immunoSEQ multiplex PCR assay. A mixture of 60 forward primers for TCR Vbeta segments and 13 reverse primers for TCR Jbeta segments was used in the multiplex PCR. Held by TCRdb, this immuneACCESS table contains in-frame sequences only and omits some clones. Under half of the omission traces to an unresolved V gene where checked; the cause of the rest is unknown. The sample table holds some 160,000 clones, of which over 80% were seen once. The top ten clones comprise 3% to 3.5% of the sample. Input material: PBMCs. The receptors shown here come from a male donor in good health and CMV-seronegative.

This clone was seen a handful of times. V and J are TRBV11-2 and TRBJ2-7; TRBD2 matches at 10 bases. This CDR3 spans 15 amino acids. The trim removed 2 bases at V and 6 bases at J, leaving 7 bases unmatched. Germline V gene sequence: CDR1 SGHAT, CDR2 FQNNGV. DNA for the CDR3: TGTGCCAGCAGCTTAAGACTAGCGGGCGCGGCCGAGCAGTACTTC. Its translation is CASSLRLAGAAEQYF.

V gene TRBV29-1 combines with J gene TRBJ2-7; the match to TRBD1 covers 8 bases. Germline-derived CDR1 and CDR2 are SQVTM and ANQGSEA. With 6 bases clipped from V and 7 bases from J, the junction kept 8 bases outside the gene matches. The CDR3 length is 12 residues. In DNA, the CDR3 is TGCAGCGTCCAACAGGGGGGACGGGAGCAGTACTTC. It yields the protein CSVQQGGREQYF.

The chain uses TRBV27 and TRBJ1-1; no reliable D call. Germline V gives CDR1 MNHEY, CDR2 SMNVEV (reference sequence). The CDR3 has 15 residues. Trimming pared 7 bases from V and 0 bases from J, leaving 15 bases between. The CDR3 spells CASTRRGLMNTEAFF. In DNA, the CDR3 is TGTGCCAGCACCCGGAGAGGGCTTATGAACACTGAAGCTTTCTTT.

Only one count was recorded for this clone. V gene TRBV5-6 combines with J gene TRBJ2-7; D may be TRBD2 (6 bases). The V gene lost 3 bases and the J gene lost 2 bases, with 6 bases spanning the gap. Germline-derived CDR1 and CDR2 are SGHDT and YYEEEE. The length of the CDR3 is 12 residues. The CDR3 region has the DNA TGTGCCAGCAGCTCGGGAGCCTACGAGCAGTACTTC. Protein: CASSSGAYEQYF.

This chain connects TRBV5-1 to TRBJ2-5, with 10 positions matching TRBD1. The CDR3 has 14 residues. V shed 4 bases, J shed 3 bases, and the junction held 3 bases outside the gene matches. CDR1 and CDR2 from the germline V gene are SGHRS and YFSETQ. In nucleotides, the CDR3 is TGCGCCAGCAGCCCAGGGACAGGGGAAGAGACCCAGTACTTC. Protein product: CASSPGTGEETQYF. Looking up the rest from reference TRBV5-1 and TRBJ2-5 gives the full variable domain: KAGVTQTPRYLIKTRGQQVTLSCSPISGHRSVSWYQQTPGQGLQFLFEYFSETQRNKGNFPGRFSGRQFSNSRSEMNVSTLELGDSALYLCASSPGTGEETQYFGPGTRLLVL.

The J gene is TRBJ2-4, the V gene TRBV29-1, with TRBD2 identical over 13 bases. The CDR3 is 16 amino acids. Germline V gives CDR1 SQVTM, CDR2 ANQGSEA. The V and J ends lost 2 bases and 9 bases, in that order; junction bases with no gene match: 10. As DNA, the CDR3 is TGCAGCGTTGAACCACCCGGACTAGCGGGAGAGGGCATTCAGTACTTC. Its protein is CSVEPPGLAGEGIQYF.

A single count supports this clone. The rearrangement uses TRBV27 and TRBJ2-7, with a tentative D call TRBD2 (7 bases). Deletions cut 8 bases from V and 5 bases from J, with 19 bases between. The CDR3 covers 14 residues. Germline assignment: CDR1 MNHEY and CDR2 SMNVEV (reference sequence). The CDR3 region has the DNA TGTGCCAGCTCCCCCGCCGGGGGGCTCAACGAGCAGTACTTC. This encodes CASSPAGGLNEQYF.

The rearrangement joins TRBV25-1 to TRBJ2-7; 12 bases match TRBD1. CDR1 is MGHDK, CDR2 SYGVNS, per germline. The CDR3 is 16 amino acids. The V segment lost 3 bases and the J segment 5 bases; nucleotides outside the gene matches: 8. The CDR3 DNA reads TGTGCCAGCAGTGAGGGTCGTGGGACAGGGGGCGACGAGCAGTACTTC. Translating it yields CASSEGRGTGGDEQYF.

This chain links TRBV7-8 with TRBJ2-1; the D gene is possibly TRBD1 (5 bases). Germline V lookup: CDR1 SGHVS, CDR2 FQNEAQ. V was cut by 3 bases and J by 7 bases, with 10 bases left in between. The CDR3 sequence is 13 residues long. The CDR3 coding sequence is TGTGCCAGCAGCTTTCAGGGTTCGAATGAGCAGTTCTTC. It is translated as CASSFQGSNEQFF.

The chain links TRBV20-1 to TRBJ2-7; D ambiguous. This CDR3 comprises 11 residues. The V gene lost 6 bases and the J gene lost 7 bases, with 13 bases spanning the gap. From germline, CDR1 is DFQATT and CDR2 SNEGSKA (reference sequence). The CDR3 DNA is TGCAGTGCGAAGCGAGTAGGTGAGCAGTACTTC. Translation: CSAKRVGEQYF.

The CDR3: CASSLTSGNNEQFF. Here the CDR3 DNA reads TGTGCCAGCAGCTTAACTAGCGGGAACAATGAGCAGTTCTTC. The V and J genes are TRBV7-6 and TRBJ2-1; the match to TRBD2 covers 10 bases. Germline CDR1 reads SGHVS; CDR2 reads FNYEAQ. Trimming took 2 bases from V and 5 from J; bases not matched to a gene: 0. The CDR3 extends over 14 amino acids.

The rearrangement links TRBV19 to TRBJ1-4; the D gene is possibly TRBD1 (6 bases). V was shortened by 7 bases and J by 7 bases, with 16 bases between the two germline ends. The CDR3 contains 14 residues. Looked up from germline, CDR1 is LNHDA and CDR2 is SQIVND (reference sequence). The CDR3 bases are TGTGCCAGTAAGATGAGCAGGGGCTCTGAAAAACTGTTTTTT. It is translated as CASKMSRGSEKLFF.

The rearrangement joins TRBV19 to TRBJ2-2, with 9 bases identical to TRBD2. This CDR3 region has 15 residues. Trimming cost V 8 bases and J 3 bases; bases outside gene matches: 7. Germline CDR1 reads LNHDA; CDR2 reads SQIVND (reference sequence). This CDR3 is CASLGAGGYTGELFF. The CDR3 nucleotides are TGTGCCAGTTTGGGAGCGGGGGGCTACACCGGGGAGCTGTTTTTT.

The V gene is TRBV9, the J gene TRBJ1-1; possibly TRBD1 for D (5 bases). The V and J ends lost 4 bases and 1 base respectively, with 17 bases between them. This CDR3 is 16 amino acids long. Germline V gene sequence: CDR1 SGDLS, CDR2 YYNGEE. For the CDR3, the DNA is TGTGCCAGCAGCCCTGAAGGAGGGGCAGCGAACACTGAAGCTTTCTTT. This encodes CASSPEGGAANTEAFF.

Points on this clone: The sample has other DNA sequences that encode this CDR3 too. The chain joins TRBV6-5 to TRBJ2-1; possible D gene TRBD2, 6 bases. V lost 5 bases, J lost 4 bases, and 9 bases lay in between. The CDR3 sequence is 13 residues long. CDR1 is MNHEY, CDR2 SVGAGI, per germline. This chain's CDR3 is CASSPGGYNEQFF. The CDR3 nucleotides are TGTGCCAGCAGTCCCGGGGGTTACAATGAGCAGTTCTTC.

CDR3 region: CASRLEGEKLFF. The CDR3 region has the DNA TGTGCCAGCAGGCTCGAGGGAGAAAAACTGTTTTTT. V and J are TRBV28 and TRBJ1-4; D gene uncertain. The germline gives CDR1 MDHEN, CDR2 SYDVKM. Trimming cost V 6 bases and J 8 bases, with 10 bases left between them. This CDR3 has 12 amino acids.

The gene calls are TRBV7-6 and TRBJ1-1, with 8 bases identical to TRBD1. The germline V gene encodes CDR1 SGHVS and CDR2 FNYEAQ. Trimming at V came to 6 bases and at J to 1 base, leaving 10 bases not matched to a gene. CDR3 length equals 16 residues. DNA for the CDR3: TGTGCCAGCAGGCCTATTCTCAGGGGGCGGAACACTGAAGCTTTCTTT. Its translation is CASRPILRGRNTEAFF.